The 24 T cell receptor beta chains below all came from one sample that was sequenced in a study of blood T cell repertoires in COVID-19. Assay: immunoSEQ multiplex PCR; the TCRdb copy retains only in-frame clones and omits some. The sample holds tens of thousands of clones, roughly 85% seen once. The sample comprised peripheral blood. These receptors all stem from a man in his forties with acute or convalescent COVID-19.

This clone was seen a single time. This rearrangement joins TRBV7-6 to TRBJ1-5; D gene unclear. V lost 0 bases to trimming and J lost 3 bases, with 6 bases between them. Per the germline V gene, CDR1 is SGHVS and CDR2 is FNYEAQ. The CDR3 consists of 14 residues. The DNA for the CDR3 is TGTGCCAGCAGCTTAGCGGCTGACAATCAGCCCCAGCATTTT. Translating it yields CASSLAADNQPQHF.

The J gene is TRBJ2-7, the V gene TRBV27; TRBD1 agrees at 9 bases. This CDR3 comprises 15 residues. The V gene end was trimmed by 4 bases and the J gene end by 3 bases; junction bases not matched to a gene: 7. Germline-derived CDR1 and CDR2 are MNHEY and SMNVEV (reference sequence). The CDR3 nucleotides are TGTGCCAGCAGTTCGGAGACAGGGGGTAGCTACGAGCAGTACTTC. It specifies CASSSETGGSYEQYF.

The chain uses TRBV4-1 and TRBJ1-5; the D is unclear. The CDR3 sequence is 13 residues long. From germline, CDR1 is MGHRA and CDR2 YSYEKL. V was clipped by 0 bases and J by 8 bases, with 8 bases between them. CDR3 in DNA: TGCGCCAGCAGCCAAGATCTAGAAAAGCCCCAGCATTTT. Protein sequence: CASSQDLEKPQHF.

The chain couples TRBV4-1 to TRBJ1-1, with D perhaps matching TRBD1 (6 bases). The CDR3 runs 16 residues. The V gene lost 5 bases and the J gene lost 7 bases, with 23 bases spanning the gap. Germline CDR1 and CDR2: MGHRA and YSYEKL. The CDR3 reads CASSARPGQIPNEAFF. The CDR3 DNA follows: TGCGCCAGCAGCGCCCGACCGGGACAAATCCCAAATGAAGCTTTCTTT.

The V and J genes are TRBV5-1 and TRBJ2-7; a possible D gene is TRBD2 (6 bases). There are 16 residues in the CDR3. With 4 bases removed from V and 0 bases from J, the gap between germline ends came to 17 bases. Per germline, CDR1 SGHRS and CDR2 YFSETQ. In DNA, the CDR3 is TGCGCCAGCAGCCCTCCGGGGAGCGGGTCCTCCTACGAGCAGTACTTC. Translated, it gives CASSPPGSGSSYEQYF.

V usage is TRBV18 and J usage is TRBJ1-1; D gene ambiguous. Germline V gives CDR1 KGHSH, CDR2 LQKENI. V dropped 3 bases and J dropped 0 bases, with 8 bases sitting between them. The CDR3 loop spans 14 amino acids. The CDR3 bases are TGTGCCAGCTCACCTGCAGAAATGAACACTGAAGCTTTCTTT. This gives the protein CASSPAEMNTEAFF.

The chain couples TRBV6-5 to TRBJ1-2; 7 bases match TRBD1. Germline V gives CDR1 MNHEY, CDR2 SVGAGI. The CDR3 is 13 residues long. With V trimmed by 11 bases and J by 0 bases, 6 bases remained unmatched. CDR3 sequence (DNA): TGTGCCTCTCAGACAGGGCCTAACTATGGCTACACCTTC. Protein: CASQTGPNYGYTF.

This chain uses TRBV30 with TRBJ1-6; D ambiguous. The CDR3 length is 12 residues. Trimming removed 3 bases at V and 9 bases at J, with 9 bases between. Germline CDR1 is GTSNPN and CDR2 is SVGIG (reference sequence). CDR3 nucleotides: TGTGCCTGGAGGGCCTCAAGTTCACCCCTCCACTTT. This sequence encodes CAWRASSSPLHF.

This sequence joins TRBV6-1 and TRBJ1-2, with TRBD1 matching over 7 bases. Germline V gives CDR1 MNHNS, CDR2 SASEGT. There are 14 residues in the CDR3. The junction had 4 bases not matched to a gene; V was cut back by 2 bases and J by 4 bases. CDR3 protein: CASSESGTVYGYTF. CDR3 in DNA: TGTGCCAGCAGTGAATCCGGGACAGTCTATGGCTACACCTTC.

CDR3 DNA: TGTGCCAGCAGCTTTGAAGCGGGGAATACGCAGTATTTT. Translation gives CASSFEAGNTQYF. V and J are TRBV7-3 and TRBJ2-3; TRBD2 matches at 7 bases. Trimming removed 3 bases from V and 7 bases from J; junction bases left unmatched: 4. Germline V gene data show CDR1 as SGHTA and CDR2 as FQGTGA. CDR3 length: 13 residues.

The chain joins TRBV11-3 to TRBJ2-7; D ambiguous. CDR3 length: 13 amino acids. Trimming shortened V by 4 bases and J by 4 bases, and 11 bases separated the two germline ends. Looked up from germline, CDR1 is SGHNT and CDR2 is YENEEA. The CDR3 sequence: CASSSPGRYEQYF. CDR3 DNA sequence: TGTGCCAGCAGCTCCCCGGGTCGGTACGAGCAGTACTTC.

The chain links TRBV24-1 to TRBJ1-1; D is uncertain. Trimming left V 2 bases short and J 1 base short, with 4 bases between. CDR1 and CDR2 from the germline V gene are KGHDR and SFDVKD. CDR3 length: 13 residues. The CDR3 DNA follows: TGTGCCACCAGTGATTGGCAGAACACTGAAGCTTTCTTT. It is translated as CATSDWQNTEAFF.

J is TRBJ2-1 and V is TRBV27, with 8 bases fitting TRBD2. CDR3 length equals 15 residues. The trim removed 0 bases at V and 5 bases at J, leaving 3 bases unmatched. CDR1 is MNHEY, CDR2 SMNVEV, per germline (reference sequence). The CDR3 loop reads CASSLSAGVNNEQFF. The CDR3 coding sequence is TGTGCCAGCAGTTTATCAGCGGGGGTTAACAATGAGCAGTTCTTC.

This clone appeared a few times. The CDR3 reads CATSRDLNLPEYGYTF. CDR3 DNA: TGTGCCACCAGCAGAGATCTGAACCTACCGGAGTATGGCTACACCTTC. The chain employs TRBV15 and TRBJ1-2; D gene unclear. Germline V gives CDR1 LNHNV, CDR2 YYDKDF (reference sequence). The V gene lost 0 bases and the J gene lost 5 bases, with 16 bases spanning the gap. The CDR3 is 16 residues long.

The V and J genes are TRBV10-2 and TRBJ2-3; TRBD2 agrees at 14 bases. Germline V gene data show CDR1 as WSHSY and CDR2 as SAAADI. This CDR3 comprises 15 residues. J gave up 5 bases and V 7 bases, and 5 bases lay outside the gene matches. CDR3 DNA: TGCGCCAGCAAGACTAGCGGGGGGGTAGGAGATACGCAGTATTTT. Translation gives CASKTSGGVGDTQYF.

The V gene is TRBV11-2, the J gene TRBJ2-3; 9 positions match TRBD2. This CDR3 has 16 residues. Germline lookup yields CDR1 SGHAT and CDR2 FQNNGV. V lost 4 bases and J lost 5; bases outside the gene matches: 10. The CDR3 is CASSSFPSGEGDTQYF. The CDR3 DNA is TGTGCCAGCAGCTCTTTCCCTAGCGGGGAGGGAGATACGCAGTATTTT.

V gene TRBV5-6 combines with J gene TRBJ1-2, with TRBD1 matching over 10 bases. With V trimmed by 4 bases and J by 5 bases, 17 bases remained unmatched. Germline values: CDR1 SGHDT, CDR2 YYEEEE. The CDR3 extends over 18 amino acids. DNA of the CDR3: TGTGCCAGCAGCCTGGGGTTCAGTGGACAGGGGGAACCATATGGCTACACCTTC. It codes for CASSLGFSGQGEPYGYTF. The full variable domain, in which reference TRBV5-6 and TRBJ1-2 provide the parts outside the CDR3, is DAGVTQSPTHLIKTRGQQVTLRCSPKSGHDTVSWYQQALGQGPQFIFQYYEEEERQRGNFPDRFSGHQFPNYSSELNVNALLLGDSALYLCASSLGFSGQGEPYGYTFGSGTRLTVV.

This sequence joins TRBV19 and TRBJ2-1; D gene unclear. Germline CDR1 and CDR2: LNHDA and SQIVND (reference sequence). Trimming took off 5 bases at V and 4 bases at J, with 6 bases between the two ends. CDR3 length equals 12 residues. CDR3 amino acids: CASSPNYNEQFF. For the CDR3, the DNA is TGTGCCAGTAGTCCCAATTACAATGAGCAGTTCTTC.

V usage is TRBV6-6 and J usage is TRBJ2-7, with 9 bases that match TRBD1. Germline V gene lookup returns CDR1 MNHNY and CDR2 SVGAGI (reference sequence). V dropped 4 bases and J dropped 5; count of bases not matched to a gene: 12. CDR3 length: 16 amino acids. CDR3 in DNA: TGTGCCAGCAGTTCCGGTCGACAGGGGGGAACGGACGAGCAGTACTTC. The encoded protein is CASSSGRQGGTDEQYF.

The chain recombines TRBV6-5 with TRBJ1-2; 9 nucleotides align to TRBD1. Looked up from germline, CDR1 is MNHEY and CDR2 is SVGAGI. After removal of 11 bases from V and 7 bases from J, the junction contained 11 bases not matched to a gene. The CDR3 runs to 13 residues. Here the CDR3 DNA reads TGTGCCGGCCGAAGGGGACAGGGCTCTGGCTACACCTTC. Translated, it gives CAGRRGQGSGYTF.

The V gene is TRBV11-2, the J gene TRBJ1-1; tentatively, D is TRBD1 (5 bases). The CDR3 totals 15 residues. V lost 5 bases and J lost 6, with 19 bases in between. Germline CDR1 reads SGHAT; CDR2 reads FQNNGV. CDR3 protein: CASSPLGTGHAEAFF. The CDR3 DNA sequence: TGTGCCAGCAGCCCCCTGGGCACAGGCCATGCTGAAGCTTTCTTT.

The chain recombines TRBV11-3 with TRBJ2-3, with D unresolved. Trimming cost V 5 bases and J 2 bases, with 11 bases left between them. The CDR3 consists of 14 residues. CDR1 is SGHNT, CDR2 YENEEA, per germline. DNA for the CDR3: TGTGCCAGCAGCCCCGGGTCCAACACAGATACGCAGTATTTT. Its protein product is CASSPGSNTDTQYF.

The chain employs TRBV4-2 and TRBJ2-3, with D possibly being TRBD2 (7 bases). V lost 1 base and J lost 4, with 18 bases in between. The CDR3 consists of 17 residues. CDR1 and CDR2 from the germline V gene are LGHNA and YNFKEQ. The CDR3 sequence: CASSQVEAGGHADTQYF. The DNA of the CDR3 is TGTGCCAGCAGCCAAGTGGAGGCCGGGGGGCACGCAGATACGCAGTATTTT.

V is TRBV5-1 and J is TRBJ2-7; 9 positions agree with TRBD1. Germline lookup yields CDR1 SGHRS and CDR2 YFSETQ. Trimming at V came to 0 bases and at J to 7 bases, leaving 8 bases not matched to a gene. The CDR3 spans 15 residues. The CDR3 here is CASSLEQGAGWEQYF. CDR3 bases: TGCGCCAGCAGCTTGGAACAGGGGGCGGGTTGGGAGCAGTACTTC.